The 26 T cell receptor beta chains reported below all come from one sample, sequenced in a study of cytomegalovirus exposure and HLA in healthy donors. The PCR was carried out with 60 Vbeta primers and 13 Jbeta primers. Data came from immunoSEQ multiplex PCR; TCRdb stores just in-frame clones and leaves some out. This table holds about 140,000 clones, around 78% found once. Material for sequencing was PBMCs. The receptor set was obtained from a male donor in good health and CMV-seronegative.

The V gene is TRBV19, the J gene TRBJ1-3, with D possibly being TRBD1 (6 bases). Germline CDR1 and CDR2: LNHDA and SQIVND (reference sequence). Trimming shortened V by 5 bases and J by 0 bases, and 11 bases separated the two germline ends. The CDR3 spans 15 residues. The CDR3 DNA follows: TGTGCCAGTAGTCTTGGACAGCACTCTGGAAACACCATATATTTT. As protein: CASSLGQHSGNTIYF.

This chain links TRBV9 with TRBJ2-5, with TRBD2 matching 9 bases. From germline, CDR1 is SGDLS and CDR2 YYNGEE. V lost 3 bases to trimming and J lost 1 base; unmatched junction nucleotides: 7. The CDR3 contains 16 residues. The CDR3, as DNA: TGTGCCAGCAGCGCTGGTAGCGGGGGCCCCCAAGAGACCCAGTACTTC. It is translated as CASSAGSGGPQETQYF.

The J gene is TRBJ2-7, the V gene TRBV7-8; D not certain. The germline V gene encodes CDR1 SGHVS and CDR2 FQNEAQ. The CDR3 consists of 14 residues. V lost 5 bases to trimming and J lost 5 bases, with 16 bases between them. The chain's CDR3 is CASSPTWQAHEQYF. CDR3 coding DNA: TGTGCCAGCAGCCCCACTTGGCAGGCCCACGAGCAGTACTTC.

This sequence joins TRBV18 and TRBJ2-1, with 7 bases matching TRBD2. CDR1 and CDR2 (germline): KGHSH, LQKENI. The CDR3 extends over 15 amino acids. The ends lost 3 bases at V and 8 bases at J; junction bases unmatched: 10. As DNA, the CDR3 is TGTGCCAGCTCACCGCTGAGCGGGAATTTCGATGAGCAGTTCTTC. Amino acids: CASSPLSGNFDEQFF.

This clone was seen a single time. CDR3 sequence: CASSERPGAVYEQYF. CDR3 coding DNA: TGTGCCAGCAGTGAAAGGCCCGGAGCAGTCTACGAGCAGTACTTC. The chain has TRBV25-1 and TRBJ2-5; no reliable D call. The J call may be in error: the DNA end matches TRBJ2-7 better. This CDR3 spans 15 amino acids. The germline CDR1 and CDR2 sequences are MGHDK and SYGVNS.

Notes on this clone: The junction departs from germline at one end; a sequencing error may be responsible. In DNA, the CDR3 is TGTTCCAGCAGCACACTAGCTGGCCGTTTTCAAGAGACCCAGTACTTC. It translates to CSSSTLAGRFQETQYF. The chain joins TRBV7-9 to TRBJ2-5; D possibly corresponds to TRBD2 (6 bases). This CDR3 has 16 amino acids. Germline CDR1 reads SEHNR; CDR2 reads FQNEAQ (reference sequence).

This chain uses TRBV6-5 with TRBJ1-2; D is perhaps TRBD1 (6 bases). This CDR3 is built from 14 residues. The V and J ends lost 6 bases and 0 bases respectively, with 11 bases between them. Germline V gene sequence: CDR1 MNHEY, CDR2 SVGAGI. CDR3 protein: CASRRDTANYGYTF. CDR3 DNA: TGTGCCAGCAGACGGGACACCGCTAACTATGGCTACACCTTC.

This clone was seen a few times. This chain's CDR3 is CASSRGLNLVIGSSTGELFF. CDR3 nucleotide sequence: TGTGCCAGCAGCCGAGGCCTGAACTTAGTAATCGGGAGTTCCACCGGGGAGCTGTTTTTT. This sequence joins TRBV13 and TRBJ2-2, with D possibly matching TRBD2 (6 bases). The CDR3 runs 20 residues. Germline assignment: CDR1 PRHDT and CDR2 FYEKMQ (reference sequence). V was trimmed by 5 bases and J by 4 bases, leaving 29 bases between them.

The rearrangement uses TRBV7-9 and TRBJ1-5, with D possibly TRBD1 on 5 matching bases. Germline CDR1 SEHNR, CDR2 FQNEAQ (reference sequence). Between the trimmed V and J ends, which lost 2 bases and 2 bases, there was a span of 13 bases. The CDR3 length is 16 residues. The CDR3 nucleotides read TGTGCCAGCAGCTTAAATGGGGCGCAGGGCAATCAGCCCCAGCATTTT. This encodes CASSLNGAQGNQPQHF.

This clone was counted once. The chain's CDR3 is CSVGTGGFGYGYTF. The CDR3 DNA reads as TGCAGCGTAGGGACAGGGGGATTTGGGTATGGCTACACCTTC. The chain employs TRBV29-1 and TRBJ1-2; the match to TRBD1 covers 11 bases. The CDR3 is made up of 14 amino acids. The V and J ends lost 6 bases and 5 bases, in that order; junction bases with no gene match: 8. Germline CDR1 SQVTM, CDR2 ANQGSEA.

The rearrangement uses TRBV7-5 and TRBJ2-7; the D call of TRBD2 is as the table states it, not checked on the DNA. TRBV7-5 is an annotated pseudogene. This CDR3 spans 20 amino acids. The CDR3 loop reads CARSLAPGGGETSAIYEQYF. DNA of the CDR3: TGTGCCAGAAGCTTAGCCCCGGGGGGCGGGGAGACTAGCGCTATCTACGAGCAGTACTTC.

The rearrangement links TRBV6-6 to TRBJ2-7; D gene unclear. The CDR3 loop spans 15 amino acids. CDR1 MNHNY and CDR2 SVGAGI come from the germline V gene (reference sequence). V was cut by 2 bases and J by 3 bases, with 14 bases left in between. CDR3 sequence reads: CASSYPNSDIYEQYF. CDR3 nucleotides: TGTGCCAGCAGTTACCCCAATTCCGACATCTACGAGCAGTACTTC.

This chain uses TRBV4-1 with TRBJ1-1; 7 nucleotides agree with TRBD1. The CDR3 runs 15 residues. J was trimmed by 1 base and V by 1 base; bases with no gene match: 3. Germline-derived CDR1 and CDR2 are MGHRA and YSYEKL. CDR3 protein: CASSQATGTNTEAFF. The CDR3 nucleotides read TGCGCCAGCAGCCAAGCGACAGGGACGAACACTGAAGCTTTCTTT.

This clone appeared once. The chain has TRBV5-1 and TRBJ1-2; tentatively, D is TRBD1 (6 bases). Germline-derived CDR1 and CDR2 are SGHRS and YFSETQ. The CDR3 extends over 14 amino acids. Trimming pared 1 base from V and 9 bases from J, leaving 16 bases between. DNA for the CDR3: TGCGCCAGCAGCTTGCAGGCGGGGGGCGGAAGCTACACCTTC. Protein product: CASSLQAGGGSYTF.

The chain combines TRBV5-8 with TRBJ1-4; the match to TRBD1 covers 9 bases. Germline V CDR1 and CDR2: SGHTS, YDEGEE. Losses at the gene ends were 4 bases for V and 7 bases for J; bases not matched to a gene: 8. The CDR3 sequence is 15 residues long. The CDR3 coding sequence is TGTGCCAGCAGCCCGAACAGGGGGCTAGGTGAAAAACTGTTTTTT. Translated: CASSPNRGLGEKLFF.

This chain connects TRBV11-2 to TRBJ2-3, with unresolved D. The CDR3 spans 12 residues. The V end was cut by 4 bases, the J end by 1 base, with 3 bases between. Germline V gene data show CDR1 as SGHAT and CDR2 as FQNNGV. The CDR3 sequence is CASSWRTDTQYF. CDR3 sequence (DNA): TGTGCCAGCAGCTGGCGCACAGATACGCAGTATTTT.

The chain recombines TRBV14 with TRBJ2-7; D gene uncertain. CDR1 and CDR2 from the germline V gene are SGHDN and FVKESK. Trimming cost V 4 bases and J 0 bases, with 4 bases left between them. The length of the CDR3 is 12 residues. CDR3 DNA: TGTGCCAGCAGCCTTCTCTCCTACGAGCAGTACTTC. Translated: CASSLLSYEQYF.

The chain is built from TRBV5-4 and TRBJ2-5; D is possibly TRBD2 (6 bases). Between the trimmed V and J ends, which lost 4 bases and 4 bases, there was a span of 8 bases. CDR3 size: 12 residues. Germline V CDR1 and CDR2: SGHNT, YYREEE (reference sequence). The CDR3: CASSSGLETQYF. For the CDR3, the DNA is TGTGCCAGCAGCAGCGGGCTAGAGACCCAGTACTTC.

The V call is TRBV7-9, the J call TRBJ1-2; 8 bases align to TRBD1. V dropped 5 bases and J dropped 4; count of bases not matched to a gene: 6. Germline-derived CDR1 and CDR2 are SEHNR and FQNEAQ (reference sequence). CDR3 length: 14 residues. Written as DNA, the CDR3 is TGTGCCAGCAGCGCGGACAGGGAGGCCTATGGCTACACCTTC. Protein: CASSADREAYGYTF.

The CDR3: CASSFANEQYF. In nucleotides, the CDR3 is TGTGCCAGCAGCTTCGCGAACGAGCAGTACTTC. The V and J genes are TRBV7-2 and TRBJ2-7, with D unclear. The V and J ends lost 3 bases and 5 bases respectively, with 5 bases between them. There are 11 residues in the CDR3. Germline-derived CDR1 and CDR2 are SGHTA and FQGNSA.

The chain links TRBV7-6 to TRBJ2-1, with D perhaps TRBD2 (6 bases). CDR1 is SGHVS, CDR2 FNYEAQ, per germline. Trimming took off 1 base at V and 3 bases at J, with 13 bases between the two ends. The CDR3 contains 16 residues. CDR3 sequence (DNA): TGTGCCAGCAGCTTAGAGACTAGTTGGTTCTACAATGAGCAGTTCTTC. This gives the protein CASSLETSWFYNEQFF.

For this clone: This sample also contains other DNA sequences that code for the same CDR3. The V and J genes are TRBV6-5 and TRBJ1-5; no reliable D call. The germline CDR1 and CDR2 sequences are MNHEY and SVGAGI. Trimming stripped 9 bases from V and 4 bases from J, with 13 bases between. The CDR3 has 13 amino acids. This chain's CDR3 is CASGRGGNQPQHF. DNA for the CDR3: TGTGCCAGTGGGCGGGGAGGGAATCAGCCCCAGCATTTT.

V and J are TRBV6-5 and TRBJ2-1; 10 bases line up with TRBD2. Germline V lookup: CDR1 MNHEY, CDR2 SVGAGI. This CDR3 is 16 amino acids long. The ends lost 4 bases at V and 6 bases at J; junction bases unmatched: 9. CDR3 region: CASSSPTSGFFNEQFF. The DNA for the CDR3 is TGTGCCAGCAGTTCTCCGACTAGCGGGTTTTTCAATGAGCAGTTCTTC.

The DNA of the CDR3 is TGTGCCAGCTCACTACTGGGGGGGACCACTGAAGCTTTCTTT. This codes for CASSLLGGTTEAFF. V gene TRBV18 combines with J gene TRBJ1-1; D is possibly TRBD1 (5 bases). Germline CDR1 reads KGHSH; CDR2 reads LQKENI. Trimming cost V 4 bases and J 4 bases, with 13 bases left between them. This CDR3 is 14 amino acids long.

The chain uses TRBV7-9 and TRBJ2-7; 8 nucleotides match TRBD1. The CDR3 is 15 amino acids. Trimming removed 6 bases from V and 4 bases from J; junction bases left unmatched: 11. The V gene's germline CDR1 is SEHNR and CDR2 FQNEAQ (reference sequence). CDR3 bases: TGTGCCAGCAGACCCCCCGGGACAGGAACGTACGAGCAGTACTTC. It is translated as CASRPPGTGTYEQYF.

The V gene is TRBV5-8, the J gene TRBJ2-1; the D is unclear. V dropped 3 bases and J dropped 6 bases, with 19 bases sitting between them. Germline loops: CDR1 SGHTS, CDR2 YDEGEE. The CDR3 is made up of 16 amino acids. CDR3 DNA: TGTGCCAGCAGCTCGGGTTCTAGACTGGATATCAATGAGCAGTTCTTC. Its translation: CASSSGSRLDINEQFF.